The following is a TCR beta chain sequence with its context. Its antigen is as yet unknown. The data originate from a study of radiation and T cells in renal cell carcinoma. Study background: Nephrectomy followed 15 Gy stereotactic body radiation by 4 weeks. Overall study results and limits: Top tumor clonotypes rose in blood 2 weeks post-radiation, then contracted.

This table comes from immunoSEQ multiplex PCR, and its TCRdb copy is limited to in-frame clones, with some not included. The sample contains roughly 130,000 clones, more than 75% of which appear only once. This CDR3 comprises 15 residues. Germline V gene lookup returns CDR1 GTSNPN and CDR2 SVGIG (reference sequence). Between the trimmed V and J ends, which lost 0 bases and 4 bases, there was a span of 15 bases. Time point meaning: blood 2 weeks post-SBRT. Treatment of the sample: 15 Gy SBRT to primary tumor, nephrectomy 4 weeks later. Blood was sampled at baseline, 2 weeks and 4 weeks after SBRT. The patient's renal cell carcinoma had clear cell pathology.

The specimen comprised blood, sampled from a patient whose treatment included radiotherapy and nephrectomy. The origin of this receptor is a woman aged 70-85 years with renal cell carcinoma. This rearrangement joins TRBV30 to TRBJ1-1; TRBD1 is a possible D gene (5 bases). CDR3 in amino acids: CAWSVRGGRGTEAFF. CDR3 nucleotides: TGTGCCTGGAGTGTACGCGGGGGGAGGGGCACTGAAGCTTTCTTT.